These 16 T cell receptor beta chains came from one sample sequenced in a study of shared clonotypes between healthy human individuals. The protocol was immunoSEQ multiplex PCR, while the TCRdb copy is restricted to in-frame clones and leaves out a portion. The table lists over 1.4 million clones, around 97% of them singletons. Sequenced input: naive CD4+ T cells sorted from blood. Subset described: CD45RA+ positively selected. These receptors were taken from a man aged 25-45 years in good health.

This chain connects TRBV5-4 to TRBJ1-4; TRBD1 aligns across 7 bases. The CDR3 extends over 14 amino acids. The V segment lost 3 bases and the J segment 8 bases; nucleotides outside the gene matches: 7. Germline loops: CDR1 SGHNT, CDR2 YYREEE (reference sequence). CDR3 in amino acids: CASSSGRGREKLFF. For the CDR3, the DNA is TGTGCCAGCAGCTCCGGGAGGGGGCGGGAAAAACTGTTTTTT.

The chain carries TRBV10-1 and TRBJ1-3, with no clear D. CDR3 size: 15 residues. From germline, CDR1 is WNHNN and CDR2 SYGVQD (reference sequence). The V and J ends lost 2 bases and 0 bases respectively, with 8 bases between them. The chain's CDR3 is CASSEDRYSGNTIYF. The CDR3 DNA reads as TGCGCCAGCAGTGAGGACCGATACTCTGGAAACACCATATATTTT.

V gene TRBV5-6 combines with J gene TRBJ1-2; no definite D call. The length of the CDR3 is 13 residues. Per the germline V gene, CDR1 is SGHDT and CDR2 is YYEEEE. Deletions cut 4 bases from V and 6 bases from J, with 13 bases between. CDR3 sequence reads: CASSPREFNGYTF. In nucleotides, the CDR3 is TGTGCCAGCAGCCCGCGGGAGTTCAATGGCTACACCTTC.

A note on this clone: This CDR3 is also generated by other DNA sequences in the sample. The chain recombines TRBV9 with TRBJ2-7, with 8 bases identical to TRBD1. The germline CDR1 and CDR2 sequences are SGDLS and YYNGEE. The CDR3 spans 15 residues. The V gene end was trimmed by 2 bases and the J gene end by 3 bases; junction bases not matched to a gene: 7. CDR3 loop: CASSVAGTGDYEQYF. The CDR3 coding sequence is TGTGCCAGCAGCGTCGCCGGGACAGGTGACTACGAGCAGTACTTC.

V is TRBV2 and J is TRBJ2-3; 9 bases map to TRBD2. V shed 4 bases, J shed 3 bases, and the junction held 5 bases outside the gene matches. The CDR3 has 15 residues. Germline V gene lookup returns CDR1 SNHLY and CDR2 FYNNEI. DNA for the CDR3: TGTGCCAGCAGTGGGATTCTAGCGGGAACAGATACGCAGTATTTT. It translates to CASSGILAGTDTQYF.

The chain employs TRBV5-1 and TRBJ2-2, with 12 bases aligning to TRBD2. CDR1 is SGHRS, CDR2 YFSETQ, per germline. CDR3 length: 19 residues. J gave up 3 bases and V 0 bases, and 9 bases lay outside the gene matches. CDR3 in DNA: TGCGCCAGCAGCTTGGTCCTAGCGGGAGGGCCTCAGGACACCGGGGAGCTGTTTTTT. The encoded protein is CASSLVLAGGPQDTGELFF.

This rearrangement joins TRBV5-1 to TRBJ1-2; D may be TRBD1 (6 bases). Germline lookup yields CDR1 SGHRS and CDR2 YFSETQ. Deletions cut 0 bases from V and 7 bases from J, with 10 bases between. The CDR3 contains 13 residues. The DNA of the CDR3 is TGCGCCAGCAGCTTGGAACAGGGAGTTGGCTACACCTTC. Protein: CASSLEQGVGYTF.

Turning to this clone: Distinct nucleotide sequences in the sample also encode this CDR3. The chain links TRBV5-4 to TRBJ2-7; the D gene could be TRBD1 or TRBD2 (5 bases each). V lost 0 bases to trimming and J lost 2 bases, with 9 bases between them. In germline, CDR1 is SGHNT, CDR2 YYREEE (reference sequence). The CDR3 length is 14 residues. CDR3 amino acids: CASSLGVGAYEQYF. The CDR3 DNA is TGTGCCAGCAGCTTGGGGGTGGGGGCCTACGAGCAGTACTTC.

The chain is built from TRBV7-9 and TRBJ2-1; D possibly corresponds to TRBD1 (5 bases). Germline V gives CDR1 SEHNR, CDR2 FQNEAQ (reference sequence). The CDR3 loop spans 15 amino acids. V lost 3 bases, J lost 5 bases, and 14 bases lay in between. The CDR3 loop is CASSFLQDLDNEQFF. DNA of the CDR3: TGTGCCAGCAGCTTTCTACAGGACCTTGACAATGAGCAGTTCTTC. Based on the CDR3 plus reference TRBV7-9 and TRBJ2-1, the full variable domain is DTGVSQNPRHKITKRGQNVTFRCDPISEHNRLYWYRQTLGQGPEFLTYFQNEAQLEKSRLLSDRFSAERPKGSFSTLEIQRTEQGDSAMYLCASSFLQDLDNEQFFGPGTRLTVL.

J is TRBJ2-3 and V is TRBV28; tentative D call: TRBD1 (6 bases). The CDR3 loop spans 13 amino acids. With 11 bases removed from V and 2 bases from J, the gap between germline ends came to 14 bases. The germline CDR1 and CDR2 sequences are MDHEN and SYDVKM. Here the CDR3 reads CAGSRDNTDTQYF. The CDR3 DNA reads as TGTGCCGGTAGCCGGGACAACACAGATACGCAGTATTTT.

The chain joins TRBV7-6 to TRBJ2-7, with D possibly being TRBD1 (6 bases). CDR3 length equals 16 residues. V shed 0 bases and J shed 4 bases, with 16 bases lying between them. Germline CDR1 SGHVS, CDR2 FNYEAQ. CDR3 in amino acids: CASSLAFGQGSYEQYF. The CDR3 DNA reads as TGTGCCAGCAGCTTAGCGTTCGGGCAGGGGAGTTACGAGCAGTACTTC.

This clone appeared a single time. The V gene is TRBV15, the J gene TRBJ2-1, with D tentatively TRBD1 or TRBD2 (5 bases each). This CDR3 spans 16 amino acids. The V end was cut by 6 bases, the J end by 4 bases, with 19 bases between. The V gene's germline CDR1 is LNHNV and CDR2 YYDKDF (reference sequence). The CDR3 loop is CATRAEGPRLYNEQFF. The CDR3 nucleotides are TGTGCCACCAGAGCCGAGGGACCCCGACTTTACAATGAGCAGTTCTTC.

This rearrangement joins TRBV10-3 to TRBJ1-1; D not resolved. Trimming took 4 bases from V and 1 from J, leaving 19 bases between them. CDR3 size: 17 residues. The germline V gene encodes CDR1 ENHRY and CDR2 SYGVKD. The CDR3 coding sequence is TGTGCCATCAGTGGGGGTAGAGAAGGTAAACCGAACACTGAAGCTTTCTTT. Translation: CAISGGREGKPNTEAFF.

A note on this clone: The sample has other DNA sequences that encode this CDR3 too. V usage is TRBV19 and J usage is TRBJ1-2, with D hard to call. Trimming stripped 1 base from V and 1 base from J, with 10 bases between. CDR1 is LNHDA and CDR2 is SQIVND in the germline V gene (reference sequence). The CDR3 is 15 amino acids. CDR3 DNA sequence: TGTGCCAGTAGTATAGCCGCGGGCTTTAACTATGGCTACACCTTC. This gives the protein CASSIAAGFNYGYTF.

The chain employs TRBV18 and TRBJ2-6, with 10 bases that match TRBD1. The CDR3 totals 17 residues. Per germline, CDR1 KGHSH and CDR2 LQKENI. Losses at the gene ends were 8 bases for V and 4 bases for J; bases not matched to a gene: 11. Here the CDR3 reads CASPRTGGYSGANVLTF. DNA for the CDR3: TGTGCCAGCCCTAGGACAGGGGGTTATTCCGGGGCCAACGTCCTGACTTTC.

The CDR3 loop is CASSVEGGRGEQYF. DNA of the CDR3: TGTGCCAGCAGCGTAGAGGGCGGACGCGGCGAGCAGTACTTC. The rearrangement uses TRBV9 and TRBJ2-7; unclear D gene. CDR1 and CDR2 from the germline V gene are SGDLS and YYNGEE. This CDR3 has 14 amino acids. Trimming pared 0 bases from V and 6 bases from J, leaving 13 bases between. Drawing the rest from reference TRBV9 and TRBJ2-7, the complete variable domain is DSGVTQTPKHLITATGQRVTLRCSPRSGDLSVYWYQQSLDQGLQFLIQYYNGEERAKGNILERFSAQQFPDLHSELNLSSLELGDSALYFCASSVEGGRGEQYFGPGTRLTVT.